What follows describes a single TCR beta chain. Antigen: not known. The sample is drawn from a study of T cells in localized non-small cell lung cancer. Clones were read by immunoSEQ multiplex PCR, and TCRdb kept only the in-frame ones, dropping some. Found here are some 810 clones, less than 35% of them singletons; the top ten hold roughly 17%. Study-wide results and limits: Only one tumor region went through sequencing, so heterogeneity may still be there. In uninvolved adjacent lung, T cell clonality reached its highest value, exceeding tumor. A median approximately 60 of the top 100 tumor clones appeared in adjacent lung.

Sequencing used lung tumor tissue, obtained before any cancer treatment. This TCR was sampled from a man aged 35 to 69 with stage III lung adenocarcinoma.

The CDR3 is CATSRVWDGIRFSGANVLTF. DNA of the CDR3: TGTGCCACCAGCAGAGTTTGGGACGGAATTAGGTTCTCTGGGGCCAACGTCCTGACTTTC. V is TRBV15 and J is TRBJ2-6; either TRBD1 or TRBD2 may supply D (5 bases each). Germline V gene sequence: CDR1 LNHNV, CDR2 YYDKDF (reference sequence). Trimming removed 1 base from V and 0 bases from J, with 19 bases in between. The CDR3 length is 20 residues.